This T cell receptor (delta chain) comes out of a study of in vitro expanded adult blood gammadelta T cells (dated by TCRdb to 2018 to 2020). As for the study more broadly: Sort purity ranged from roughly 93% to 100% Vgamma9Vdelta2 cells among T cells. The study compared the TCR repertoire of Vgamma9Vdelta2 T cells expanded in vitro with a mistletoe-extract drug against those expanded with HMBPP or zoledronate. Cells from each donor were stimulated separately with HMBPP, zoledronate or AbnobaViscum P, and TRG and TRD CDR3 repertoires were sequenced for every condition. The TCR repertoire analysis included a few subjects.

The library was prepared using 5' RACE. For each sample, RNA was extracted from about 10,000 sorted cells with the RNeasy Micro Kit. To build the libraries, template-switch reverse transcription was performed and then the CDR3gamma and CDR3delta regions were amplified by PCR. Amplicons were sequenced on an Illumina MiSeq using the V2 300 kit, producing 150 bp paired-end reads. Per the source publication's procedure: FastQC version 0.11.8 was used to check read quality. Reads were aligned to GenBank TRG or TRD reference genes with MiXCR version 3.0.3 to construct CDR3 sequences. MiXCR ran with default parameters, except that TRDD assembly used 3 instead of 5 consecutive nucleotides. Repertoire analyses, including normalized Shannon-Wiener diversity, clonotype tracking and multidimensional scaling, were performed with VDJtools version 1.2.1 under default settings. CDR3 sequences that were out of frame or contained stop codons were removed from analysis. TCRdb called clones from the public reads with CATT, and repeated DNA sequences were later combined into one row. The V and J calls follow TCRdb's processing rather than the paper's. This sample has over 550 delta-chain clones in its table, and roughly 52% of those were observed once. The ten largest clones represent approximately 25% of the sample.

Per the publication, the treatment or condition label means: microbial phosphoantigen (E)-4-hydroxy-3-methyl-but-2-enyl pyrophosphate, about 9 nM. Live CD3+ TCRgammadelta+ Vgamma9+ Vdelta2+ T cells were FACS-sorted on a FACS Aria III after expansion. Before expansion, PBMC received a one-day pulse of 7.5 to 10 nM HMBPP and were then washed three times. The cultures were expanded for about 13 days, and IL-2 was added again every 3 to 4 days. Following the one-day stimulant pulse, cells were washed three times and were subsequently cultured in medium containing 80 to 100 U/mL IL-2. Before culture, peripheral blood mononuclear cells were isolated by Lymphoprep gradient centrifugation and were cryopreserved in liquid nitrogen. What the authors observed across the whole study: All repertoires derived from in vitro expanded cultures of healthy donor cells, not from mistletoe-treated patients. Most of the top TRGV9 CDR3 clonotypes were public, as they were shared across donors and across all three stimulation conditions. The TRDV2 repertoire shared between treatments was found to be private to each donor, and TRD repertoires were clustered by subject rather than by stimulant in multidimensional scaling. AbnobaViscum P-expanded Vgamma9Vdelta2 repertoires showed CDR3 length, diversity and J usage similar to HMBPP- and zoledronate-expanded repertoires, suggesting a polyclonal response.

Between the V and J ends, shortened by 3 bases and 4 bases respectively, the junction contains 11 bases. Counted from cysteine to phenylalanine, this CDR3 has 13 amino acids. Only CDR3 DNA remains: 39 bases, in frame from the first base. Sequences GEAIGNYY (CDR1) and EKD (CDR2) are obtained from the germline V gene. A note on this clone: Its antigen is unknown. A far larger clone is one base from this, pointing to a likely read error.

The source of this sequence is an adult in good health. The material was gamma-delta T cells from peripheral blood expanded in culture, obtained from an in vitro culture stimulated with HMBPP. The receptor chain draws on TRDV2 and TRDJ1, with the identity of the D gene unclear. The encoded CDR3 is CACDPMSIDKLIF. The nucleotide sequence reads as follows: TGTGCCTGTGACCCCATGAGTATCGATAAACTCATCTTT.